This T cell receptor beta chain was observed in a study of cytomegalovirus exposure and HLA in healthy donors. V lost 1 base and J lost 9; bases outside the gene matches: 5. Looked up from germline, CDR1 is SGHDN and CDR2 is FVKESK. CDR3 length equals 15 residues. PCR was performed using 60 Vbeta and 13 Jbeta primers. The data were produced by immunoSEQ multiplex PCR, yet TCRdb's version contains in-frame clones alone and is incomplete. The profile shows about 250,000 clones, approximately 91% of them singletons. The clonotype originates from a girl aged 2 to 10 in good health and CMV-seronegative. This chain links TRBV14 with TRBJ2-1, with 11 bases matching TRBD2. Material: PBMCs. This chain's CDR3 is CASSQGDSGRAEQFF. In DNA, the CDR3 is TGTGCCAGCAGCCAAGGAGATAGCGGGAGGGCTGAGCAGTTCTTC.